These 20 T cell receptor beta chains came from one sample sequenced in a study of T cell responses to AZD1222 COVID-19 vaccine. TCRdb's table, derived via immunoSEQ multiplex PCR, lists solely in-frame clones and lacks some. The table records approximately 30,000 clones, around 80% of them present only once. The sample was peripheral blood, taken on day 0 of AZD1222 vaccination. Source of these receptors: an adult in good health.

This sequence joins TRBV5-8 and TRBJ2-6; 11 positions match TRBD2. CDR1 is SGHTS and CDR2 is YDEGEE in the germline V gene. This CDR3 has 17 amino acids. V lost 6 bases and J lost 1; bases outside the gene matches: 6. The CDR3 sequence: CASIKGLAASGANVLTF. The CDR3 DNA reads as TGTGCCAGCATCAAGGGACTAGCGGCGTCTGGGGCCAACGTCCTGACTTTC.

The chain joins TRBV23-1 to TRBJ2-7, with D possibly being TRBD2 (6 bases). TRBV23-1 is an ORF; its function is uncertain. The germline V and J ends were trimmed by 3 bases and 0 bases, with 12 bases remaining between them. The CDR3 totals 15 residues. CDR3 in DNA: TGCGCCAGCAGTCAGAGGCGGGGAAGCTCCTACGAGCAGTACTTC. It yields the protein CASSQRRGSSYEQYF.

This clone qualifies as medium-sized (0.01 to 0.1%). The chain employs TRBV7-2 and TRBJ2-7, with TRBD1 matching 7 bases. The CDR3 totals 15 residues. Looked up from germline, CDR1 is SGHTA and CDR2 is FQGNSA. V lost 6 bases and J lost 4; bases outside the gene matches: 12. CDR3 region: CASRQSRGMAYEQYF. The CDR3 region has the DNA TGTGCCAGCAGGCAATCCAGGGGGATGGCTTACGAGCAGTACTTC.

The chain is built from TRBV5-1 and TRBJ2-2, with 7 positions matching TRBD1. The CDR3 has 15 amino acids. Germline V gives CDR1 SGHRS, CDR2 YFSETQ. V lost 4 bases to trimming and J lost 6 bases; unmatched junction nucleotides: 9. The CDR3, as DNA: TGCGCCAGCAGCCCTCAGGGGCAGGGGGCCGGGGAGCTGTTTTTT. Translating it yields CASSPQGQGAGELFF.

In this sample, this clone turned up once. This chain uses TRBV5-5 with TRBJ1-2, with TRBD1 identical over 8 bases. V lost 4 bases, J lost 7 bases, and 6 bases stayed unmatched. CDR1 is SGHKS and CDR2 is YYEKEE in the germline V gene (reference sequence). There are 13 residues in the CDR3. The CDR3 protein is CASSADRASGYTF. In DNA, the CDR3 is TGTGCCAGCAGCGCGGACAGGGCAAGTGGCTACACCTTC.

This chain links TRBV28 with TRBJ2-2; D call uncertain. The germline CDR1 and CDR2 sequences are MDHEN and SYDVKM. CDR3 length: 12 residues. Deletions cut 3 bases from V and 5 bases from J, with 4 bases between. CDR3 loop: CASSFSTGELFF. DNA for the CDR3: TGTGCCAGCAGTTTCAGTACCGGGGAGCTGTTTTTT.

CDR3 amino acids: CAGRRRPNTEAFF. The DNA of the CDR3 is TGTGCCGGGAGACGGCGACCGAACACTGAAGCTTTCTTT. V and J are TRBV24-1 and TRBJ1-1; D remains ambiguous. This CDR3 is built from 13 residues. V lost 12 bases and J lost 1, with 14 bases in between. Per germline, CDR1 KGHDR and CDR2 SFDVKD.

V is TRBV9 and J is TRBJ1-4, with TRBD1 as a possible D gene (5 bases). Germline CDR1 and CDR2: SGDLS and YYNGEE. The CDR3 is 13 amino acids. V was cut by 7 bases and J by 7 bases, with 14 bases left in between. The CDR3 spells CASAGRVGEKLFF. In DNA form, the CDR3 reads TGTGCCAGCGCAGGCAGGGTCGGTGAAAAACTGTTTTTT.

The chain uses TRBV7-2 and TRBJ2-1; TRBD2 agrees at 9 bases. Germline CDR1 and CDR2: SGHTA and FQGNSA. CDR3 size: 15 residues. The V and J ends lost 1 base and 7 bases, in that order; junction bases with no gene match: 5. The CDR3 DNA reads as TGTGCCAGCAGCTTAGAAGCGGGAGGTTGGAATGAGCAGTTCTTC. This gives the protein CASSLEAGGWNEQFF. Supplemented by reference TRBV7-2 and TRBJ2-1, the full variable domain reads GAGVSQSPSNKVTEKGKDVELRCDPISGHTALYWYRQSLGQGLEFLIYFQGNSAPDKSGLPSDRFSAERTGGSVSTLTIQRTQQEDSAVYLCASSLEAGGWNEQFFGPGTRLTVL.

CDR3 residues: CASNIWGVGNTEAFF. DNA of the CDR3: TGTGCCAGCAATATTTGGGGGGTAGGAAACACTGAAGCTTTCTTT. The V and J genes are TRBV7-9 and TRBJ1-1; perhaps TRBD1 as D (5 bases). This CDR3 is 15 amino acids long. From germline, CDR1 is SEHNR and CDR2 FQNEAQ (reference sequence). V was trimmed by 7 bases and J by 2 bases, leaving 17 bases between them.

The CDR3 nucleotides are TGTGCCAGCAGACACAGGATTACGACTGAAGCTTTCTTT. Protein product: CASRHRITTEAFF. The chain employs TRBV5-6 and TRBJ1-1; the D gene is possibly TRBD1 (5 bases). V was shortened by 5 bases and J by 5 bases, with 13 bases between the two germline ends. Germline V gene data show CDR1 as SGHDT and CDR2 as YYEEEE. This CDR3 is built from 13 residues.

The chain is built from TRBV5-3 and TRBJ2-2; 7 nucleotides agree with TRBD2. TRBV5-3 is marked as an open reading frame, function uncertain. With V trimmed by 2 bases and J by 0 bases, 10 bases remained unmatched. The CDR3 runs to 18 residues. CDR3 region: CARSFRPSGDANTGELFF. The CDR3 DNA sequence: TGTGCCAGAAGCTTCCGTCCCAGCGGGGATGCGAACACCGGGGAGCTGTTTTTT.

The chain employs TRBV18 and TRBJ1-4; 9 nucleotides align to TRBD1. Germline V gene data show CDR1 as KGHSH and CDR2 as LQKENI. This CDR3 has 14 amino acids. J was trimmed by 8 bases and V by 5 bases; bases with no gene match: 6. CDR3 DNA sequence: TGTGCCAGCTCAGCCGGGACAGGGCGAGAAAAACTGTTTTTT. It is translated as CASSAGTGREKLFF.

The chain links TRBV24-1 to TRBJ2-1, with a tentative D call TRBD1 (6 bases). Germline CDR1 reads KGHDR; CDR2 reads SFDVKD. The CDR3 has 14 amino acids. Trimming removed 4 bases at V and 9 bases at J, with 15 bases between. The CDR3 nucleotides read TGTGCCACCAGTGAGGATCAGGGGAAGGGTGAGCAGTTCTTC. Translation gives CATSEDQGKGEQFF.

This clone has just one count. The chain joins TRBV19 to TRBJ1-2, with 7 bases matching TRBD1. The V gene's germline CDR1 is LNHDA and CDR2 SQIVND (reference sequence). V lost 10 bases to trimming and J lost 4 bases; unmatched junction nucleotides: 3. There are 11 residues in the CDR3. The CDR3 nucleotides read TGTGCCACCGGGACAGTCTATGGCTACACCTTC. Translating gives CATGTVYGYTF.

V and J are TRBV5-4 and TRBJ1-3; D may be TRBD1 (5 bases). Trimming removed 1 base from V and 0 bases from J, with 8 bases in between. CDR1 is SGHNT and CDR2 is YYREEE in the germline V gene (reference sequence). There are 15 residues in the CDR3. This CDR3 is CASSLFQGSGNTIYF. As DNA, the CDR3 is TGTGCCAGCAGCTTGTTTCAGGGCTCTGGAAACACCATATATTTT.

The rearrangement joins TRBV5-1 to TRBJ2-1; 7 nucleotides line up with TRBD2. The ends lost 1 base at V and 7 bases at J; junction bases unmatched: 5. CDR3 length: 14 residues. Per the germline V gene, CDR1 is SGHRS and CDR2 is YFSETQ. In DNA, the CDR3 is TGCGCCAGCAGCTTGATAACTAGCGTAAATGAGCAGTTCTTC. Residues: CASSLITSVNEQFF.

Only a few counts were recorded for this clone. V usage is TRBV24-1 and J usage is TRBJ1-2; the D is unclear. Germline-derived CDR1 and CDR2 are KGHDR and SFDVKD. V lost 5 bases and J lost 4, with 10 bases in between. CDR3 length: 13 amino acids. The CDR3 loop reads CATSVRTGYGYTF. The CDR3 region has the DNA TGTGCCACCAGTGTGCGGACGGGCTATGGCTACACCTTC.

This chain uses TRBV12-5 with TRBJ2-1, with TRBD2 matching over 8 bases. From germline, CDR1 is LGHNT and CDR2 FRNRAP. V lost 2 bases, J lost 8 bases, and 5 bases stayed unmatched. The CDR3 sequence is 14 residues long. As DNA, the CDR3 is TGTGCTAGTGGTTTGAGAGCGGGAGCTTATGAGCAGTTCTTC. The encoded protein is CASGLRAGAYEQFF.

This chain links TRBV2 with TRBJ2-5, with 8 bases that match TRBD1. The CDR3 loop spans 15 amino acids. The trim removed 6 bases at V and 5 bases at J, leaving 11 bases unmatched. Germline V CDR1 and CDR2: SNHLY, FYNNEI. CDR3 DNA sequence: TGTGCCAGCAGCTACTCGACAGGGGCGGGGGAGACCCAGTACTTC. It translates to CASSYSTGAGETQYF. Filled out from reference TRBV2 and TRBJ2-5, the complete variable domain reads EPEVTQTPSHQVTQMGQEVILRCVPISNHLYFYWYRQILGQKVEFLVSFYNNEISEKSEIFDDQFSVERPDGSNFTLKIRSTKLEDSAMYFCASSYSTGAGETQYFGPGTRLLVL.